The clone carrying this TCR beta chain was seen a handful of times. TCRdb analysed the RT-PCR reads with MiXCR anew, one entry per CDR3 protein. The sample records 650,000 to 800,000 distinct CDR3 sequences, 13% to 15% being singletons. The germline V gene encodes CDR1 KGHSH and CDR2 LQKENI. The trim removed 5 bases at V and 9 bases at J, leaving 15 bases unmatched. The CDR3 has 16 amino acids. The chain links TRBV18 to TRBJ2-1; 8 nucleotides match TRBD2. The sample consisted of memory CD4+ T cells from blood. The sequence was collected from a female donor in good health, serving as a healthy control. Written as DNA, the CDR3 is TGTGCCAGCTCATCTTTAGCGGGATTAGCCGGCGTTGAGCAGTTCTTC. Translated, it gives CASSSLAGLAGVEQFF.